This entry features one TCR beta chain sequence. The CDR3 is 14 residues long. Trimming took off 3 bases at V and 1 base at J, with 9 bases between the two ends. Germline assignment: CDR1 MDHEN and CDR2 SYDVKM. The sample belongs to a study of blood T cell repertoires in COVID-19. On the study more broadly: PBMCs, B-cell-depleted T cells, or T cells were the source of the cDNA or gDNA that made up the material.

Assay: immunoSEQ multiplex PCR; the TCRdb copy retains only in-frame clones and omits some. The sample includes about 210,000 clones, roughly 86% of them seen just once. This TCR derives from a woman aged 45-60 years with active or convalescent COVID-19. The specimen sequenced was peripheral blood. The V call is TRBV28, the J call TRBJ1-1, with D possibly matching TRBD1 (6 bases). The CDR3 coding sequence is TGTGCCAGCAGTTTTGGGGGCGCGAACACTGAAGCTTTCTTT. It specifies CASSFGGANTEAFF.